The clone carrying this T cell receptor (beta chain) appeared once. The antigen is not known. These data belong to a study of T cells after yellow fever vaccination. Study-level results: Abundant bulk-derived clonotypes could contaminate FACS-sorted repertoires.

The V and J ends lost 7 bases and 0 bases respectively, with 9 bases between them. The CDR3 runs 14 residues. CDR1 and CDR2 from the germline V gene are MNHEY and SVGEGT. From the 5' RACE reads, TCRdb called clonotypes with MiXCR, one entry per CDR3 protein. This sample carries under 550,000 distinct CDR3 sequences, about a fifth of them seen once, and the ten largest clones take 16%. Source: PBMCs, taken approximately 20 days after the first yellow fever vaccination. The TCR was taken from a man aged 18 to 29 who received the YFV17D yellow fever vaccine. The genes are TRBV6-2 or TRBV6-3 and TRBJ2-2; D is undetermined. CDR3 sequence (DNA): TGTGCCAGCATGGAAGCCTCGAACACCGGGGAGCTGTTTTTT. Encoded protein: CASMEASNTGELFF.